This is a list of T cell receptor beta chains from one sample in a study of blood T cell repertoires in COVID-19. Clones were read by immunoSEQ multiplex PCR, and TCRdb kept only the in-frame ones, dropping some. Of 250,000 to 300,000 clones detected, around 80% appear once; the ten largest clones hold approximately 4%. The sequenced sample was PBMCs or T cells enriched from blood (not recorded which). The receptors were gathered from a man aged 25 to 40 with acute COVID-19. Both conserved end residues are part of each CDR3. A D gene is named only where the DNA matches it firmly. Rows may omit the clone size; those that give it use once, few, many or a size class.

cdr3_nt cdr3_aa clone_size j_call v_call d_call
TGCAGCGTACAGGCGGTCCTGGGCACTGAAGCTTTCTTT CSVQAVLGTEAFF few TRBJ1-1 TRBV29-1 NA
TGTGCCAGCAGCTTACCCGGGAATGAGCAGTTCTTC CASSLPGNEQFF NA TRBJ2-1 TRBV11-3 NA
TGTGCCAGCAGTCCGGGGACAGGGGGGTATGGCTACACCTTC CASSPGTGGYGYTF NA TRBJ1-2 TRBV6-5 TRBD1
TGCGCCAGCAGCTTGGGTACAGGGGCCCCGGCTGCTTTCTTT CASSLGTGAPAAFF NA TRBJ1-1 TRBV5-1 TRBD1
TGTGCCAGCAGCCGGGAGGGAGGTTTCGTTCAGCCCCAGCATTTT CASSREGGFVQPQHF NA TRBJ1-5 TRBV7-2 NA
TGTGCCAGCAGTTCCCTGACAGGGGGTGGGAACTATGGCTACACCTTC CASSSLTGGGNYGYTF NA TRBJ1-2 TRBV6-5 TRBD1
TGCGCCAGCAGCTTGGACAGGGGGCGTACCGGGGAGCTGTTTTTT CASSLDRGRTGELFF NA TRBJ2-2 TRBV5-1 TRBD1
TGTGCCAGCAGCCAAGATCCCGGACAGAATGAAAAACTGTTTTTT CASSQDPGQNEKLFF NA TRBJ1-4 TRBV14 NA
TGTGCCAGCAGTCTAAGGGGCGATTACCGGGAGCCCAATGAGCAGTTCTTC CASSLRGDYREPNEQFF NA TRBJ2-1 TRBV7-9 NA
TGTGCCAGCTCACAAGCACCGAACACTGAAGCTTTCTTT CASSQAPNTEAFF once TRBJ1-1 TRBV18 NA
TGCGCCAGCAGTGGGGGCCCGGCAGATACGCAGTATTTT CASSGGPADTQYF NA TRBJ2-3 TRBV5-1 NA
TGTGCCAGCAGCCAAAGGGGAGGGCAGGGTTGGAATCAGCCCCAGCATTTT CASSQRGGQGWNQPQHF NA TRBJ1-5 TRBV3-1/TRBV3-2 NA
TGCGCCAGCAGCCAGGCACCCGTGGGGGGGCCCACAGATACGCAGTATTTT CASSQAPVGGPTDTQYF NA TRBJ2-3 TRBV4-1 NA
TGTGCCAGCAGCTCGTGGGGAACTAGCTTCGACAATGAGCAGTTCTTC CASSSWGTSFDNEQFF NA TRBJ2-1 TRBV11-2 NA
TGTGCCAGCAGCTTAGAACCGGGGTACACTGAAGCTTTCTTT CASSLEPGYTEAFF NA TRBJ1-1 TRBV7-2 NA
TGCGCCAGCAGGCTGAGGGAGGTTGACACTGAAGCTTTCTTT CASRLREVDTEAFF NA TRBJ1-1 TRBV5-1 NA
TGTGCCAGCAGTGAGACAGGGCGCGGTCAGCCCCAGCATTTT CASSETGRGQPQHF NA TRBJ1-5 TRBV2 TRBD1
TGTGCCAGCAGTGCCGTTACGGGGGGTAGCTACAATGAGCAGTTCTTC CASSAVTGGSYNEQFF few TRBJ2-1 TRBV6-1 TRBD2
TGCGCCAGCAGCTTGGAACGAAGACGGGGAAGTAGGGATACGCAGTATTTT CASSLERRRGSRDTQYF few TRBJ2-3 TRBV5-1 NA
TGTGCCAGCAGCCAAGATCTAATCACTGAAGCTTTCTTT CASSQDLITEAFF NA TRBJ1-1 TRBV14 NA
TGTGCCAGCAGCCCCCTAGTAGGGAGGGCTTTCTTT CASSPLVGRAFF NA TRBJ1-1 TRBV7-2 NA
TGTGCCAGCACCCGGGGAGAGACCGGGGAGCTGTTTTTT CASTRGETGELFF NA TRBJ2-2 TRBV2 NA
TGCGCCAGCAGCCCCAATTCCCAGGGGGCGGGTGGCTACACCTTC CASSPNSQGAGGYTF NA TRBJ1-2 TRBV5-1 TRBD1
TGCGCCAGCAGTGTCGAGCCTGGGGCCAACGTCCTGACTTTC CASSVEPGANVLTF NA TRBJ2-6 TRBV10-1 NA
TGTGCCAGTAGTATGTCGACAGGACAGGGGCCCCAGCATTTT CASSMSTGQGPQHF NA TRBJ1-5 TRBV19 TRBD1
TGCGCCAGCAGCCAAGATCATTCGCGCGGGACAGCAAACACCGGGGAGCTGTTTTTT CASSQDHSRGTANTGELFF NA TRBJ2-2 TRBV4-3 NA